The rows below give T cell receptor beta chains drawn from one sample of a study of regulatory T cells in long-lasting Graves disease. TCRdb reprocessed the multiplex PCR reads via MiXCR and lists one record per CDR3 protein. The sample has about 430,000 distinct CDR3 sequences, roughly 15% seen once. The same specimen was also included in a second study, on T cells in Graves' hyperthyroidism and ophthalmopathy.

Sequenced here: peripheral blood mononuclear cells (PBMCs), sampled at new diagnosis, from a patient treated with antithyroid drugs. The receptors shown here come from a woman aged 40 to 50 with Graves disease. CDR3s include the opening cysteine and the closing phenylalanine or tryptophan. Fields, in order: D gene, J gene, V gene, clone size, CDR3 protein, CDR3 DNA. D genes are given only for firm matches. The listing skips clone size in some rows; elsewhere it reads once, few, many or a size class.

>NA|TRBJ1-3|TRBV5-5|NA
CASSSLPNSGNTIYF
TGTGCCAGCAGCTCGCTACCGAACTCTGGAAACACCATATATTTT
>TRBD1|TRBJ1-2|TRBV20-1|NA
CSARETFRQGANYGYTF
TGCAGTGCTAGAGAGACCTTCAGGCAGGGGGCTAACTATGGCTACACCTTC
>NA|TRBJ2-3|TRBV11-2|many
CASSLSNRGTDTQYF
TGTGCCAGCAGCTTATCTAACAGGGGCACAGATACGCAGTATTTT
>TRBD2|TRBJ2-1|TRBV18|few
CASSKGRAEQFF
TGTGCCAGCTCGAAAGGGAGGGCTGAGCAGTTCTTC
>NA|TRBJ2-1|TRBV11-3|many
CASSNPISYNEQFF
TGTGCCAGCAGCAACCCGATAAGCTACAATGAGCAGTTCTTC
>TRBD2|TRBJ2-1|TRBV28|NA
CASSSTSGGYNEQFF
TGTGCCAGCAGTTCGACTAGCGGGGGATACAATGAGCAGTTCTTC
>NA|TRBJ2-5|TRBV11-2|many
CASSGEGVGPQETQYF
TGTGCCAGCAGCGGAGAGGGGGTCGGACCACAAGAGACCCAGTACTTC
>NA|TRBJ2-1|TRBV5-4|NA
CASSLVAESEQFF
TGTGCCAGCAGCTTGGTGGCAGAAAGTGAGCAGTTCTTC
>TRBD1|TRBJ2-1|TRBV7-9|many
CASSKHTGGNYNEQFF
TGTGCCAGCAGCAAACATACAGGGGGCAACTACAATGAGCAGTTCTTC
>NA|TRBJ1-2|TRBV4-2|few
CASSQDKGANYGYTF
TGTGCCAGCAGCCAAGACAAGGGGGCTAACTATGGCTACACCTTC
>NA|TRBJ2-7|TRBV3-1|many
CASSQDRDEQYF
TGTGCCAGCAGTCAAGACAGAGACGAGCAGTACTTC
>TRBD1|TRBJ1-1|TRBV12-3/TRBV12-4|many
CASSQTGAGLAFF
TGTGCCAGCAGTCAGACAGGGGCGGGATTGGCTTTCTTT
>NA|TRBJ2-2|TRBV7-3|NA
CASSLLGSSTGELFF
TGTGCCAGCAGCTTACTAGGAAGTTCCACCGGGGAGCTGTTTTTT
>NA|TRBJ2-7|TRBV20-1|many
CSARERGSYEQYF
TGCAGTGCTAGAGAGAGGGGCTCCTACGAGCAGTACTTC
>TRBD1|TRBJ2-7|TRBV7-3|many
CAPLGDSSRHEQYF
TGTGCTCCGTTGGGGGACAGTTCCCGACACGAGCAGTACTTC
>TRBD2|TRBJ2-7|TRBV24-1|many
CATSEGLAGGYEQYF
TGTGCCACCAGTGAGGGACTAGCGGGAGGTTACGAGCAGTACTTC
>TRBD2|TRBJ2-1|TRBV12-3/TRBV12-4|many
CASSSSSGPFNEQFF
TGTGCCAGCAGTTCTTCTAGCGGGCCTTTTAATGAGCAGTTCTTC
>TRBD1|TRBJ2-1|TRBV4-2|few
CASSQGDSSYNEQFF
TGTGCCAGCAGCCAAGGGGACAGCTCCTACAATGAGCAGTTCTTC
>NA|TRBJ2-2|TRBV3-1|many
CASSQVGAGRELFF
TGTGCCAGCAGCCAAGTCGGGGCTGGCCGGGAGCTGTTTTTT
>NA|TRBJ1-6|TRBV12-3/TRBV12-4|many
CASSRGAGSPLHF
TGTGCCAGCTCCCGGGGCGCGGGTTCACCCCTCCACTTT
>NA|TRBJ1-1|TRBV12-3/TRBV12-4|many
CASSFGEVSSATEAFF
TGTGCCAGCTCCTTCGGAGAAGTGAGCAGCGCCACTGAAGCTTTCTTT
>TRBD1|TRBJ2-2|TRBV3-1|few
CASSHRDRAVGELFF
TGTGCCAGCAGCCACCGGGACAGGGCGGTCGGGGAGCTGTTTTTT
>NA|TRBJ1-1|TRBV7-2|many
CASSLRRENTEAFF
TGTGCCAGCAGCTTACGCCGGGAGAACACTGAAGCTTTCTTT
>TRBD2|TRBJ2-7|TRBV24-1|NA
CATSGGRTHYEQYF
TGTGCCACCAGTGGCGGGAGAACCCACTACGAGCAGTACTTC
>TRBD1|TRBJ1-1|TRBV30|many
CAWTQGEVTEAFF
TGTGCCTGGACACAGGGGGAGGTCACTGAAGCTTTCTTT
>TRBD2|TRBJ2-1|TRBV19|many
CASGRLAGVSYNEQFF
TGTGCCAGTGGACGACTAGCGGGAGTCTCCTACAATGAGCAGTTCTTC
>NA|TRBJ1-3|TRBV7-2|many
CASSPGNTIYF
TGTGCCAGCAGCCCAGGAAACACCATATATTTT
>NA|TRBJ2-4|TRBV6-2/TRBV6-3|NA
CASILSPAKNIQYF
TGTGCCAGCATTTTATCGCCAGCCAAAAACATTCAGTACTTC
>NA|TRBJ2-1|TRBV6-2/TRBV6-3|many
CASSDVPPGFSYNEQFF
TGTGCCAGCAGTGATGTGCCTCCCGGGTTTTCCTACAATGAGCAGTTCTTC
>TRBD1|TRBJ2-5|TRBV15|many
CATSREEGQEETQYF
TGTGCCACCAGCAGAGAGGAGGGACAGGAAGAGACCCAGTACTTC
>TRBD1|TRBJ2-4|TRBV28|many
CASSATLLRDRVGLAKNIQYF
TGTGCCAGCAGTGCCACTCTCCTCCGGGACAGGGTGGGGCTAGCCAAAAACATTCAGTACTTC
>TRBD1|TRBJ1-3|TRBV30|few
CAQSPDRGVQDTIYF
TGTGCCCAATCCCCCGACAGGGGGGTACAAGACACCATATATTTT
>NA|TRBJ2-1|TRBV12-3/TRBV12-4|many
CASSTGFRANNEQFF
TGTGCCAGCAGCACAGGGTTCCGAGCCAACAATGAGCAGTTCTTC
>NA|TRBJ2-7|TRBV28|many
CASSLSGTKTYEQYF
TGTGCCAGCAGTTTATCCGGGACAAAGACCTACGAGCAGTACTTC
>NA|TRBJ2-7|TRBV2|many
CASNVEIAYEQYF
TGTGCCAGCAATGTGGAAATCGCCTACGAGCAGTACTTC
>NA|TRBJ2-1|TRBV11-2|many
CASSLDPYSSVDEQFF
TGTGCCAGCAGCTTAGATCCTTACTCAAGTGTCGATGAGCAGTTCTTC
>TRBD2|TRBJ2-1|TRBV9|NA
CASSAVAGGPNEQFF
TGTGCCAGCAGCGCCGTAGCGGGAGGGCCGAATGAGCAGTTCTTC
>NA|TRBJ1-4|TRBV29-1|few
CSVEFSTNEKLFF
TGCAGCGTTGAATTCTCAACTAATGAAAAACTGTTTTTT
>NA|TRBJ2-3|TRBV6-1|many
CASRRGIARITDTQYF
TGTGCCAGCAGACGCGGGATAGCGCGAATCACAGATACGCAGTATTTT
>TRBD2|TRBJ2-1|TRBV11-1|many
CASSSTSGDYNEQFF
TGTGCCAGCAGCTCGACTAGCGGGGATTACAATGAGCAGTTCTTC